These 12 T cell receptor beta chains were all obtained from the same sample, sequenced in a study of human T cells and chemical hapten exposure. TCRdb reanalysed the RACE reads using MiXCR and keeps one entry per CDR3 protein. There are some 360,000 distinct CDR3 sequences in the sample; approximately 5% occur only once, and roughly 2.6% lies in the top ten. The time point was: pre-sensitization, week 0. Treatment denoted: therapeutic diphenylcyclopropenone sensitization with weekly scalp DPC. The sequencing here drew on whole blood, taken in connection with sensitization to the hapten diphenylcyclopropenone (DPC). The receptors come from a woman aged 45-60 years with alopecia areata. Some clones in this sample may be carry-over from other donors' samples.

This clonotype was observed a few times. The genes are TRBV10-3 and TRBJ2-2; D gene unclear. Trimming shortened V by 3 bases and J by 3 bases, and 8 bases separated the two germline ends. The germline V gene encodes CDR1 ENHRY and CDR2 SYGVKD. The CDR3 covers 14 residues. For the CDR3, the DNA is TGTGCCATCAGTGAATACACAGACACCGGGGAGCTGTTTTTT. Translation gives CAISEYTDTGELFF.

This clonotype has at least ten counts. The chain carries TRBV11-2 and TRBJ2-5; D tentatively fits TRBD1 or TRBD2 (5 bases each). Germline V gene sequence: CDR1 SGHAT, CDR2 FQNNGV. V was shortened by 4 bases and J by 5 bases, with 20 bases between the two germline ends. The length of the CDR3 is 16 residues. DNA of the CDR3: TGTGCCAGCAGCTCTCTCTGGGACGTCCCACGGGAGACCCAGTACTTC. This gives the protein CASSSLWDVPRETQYF.

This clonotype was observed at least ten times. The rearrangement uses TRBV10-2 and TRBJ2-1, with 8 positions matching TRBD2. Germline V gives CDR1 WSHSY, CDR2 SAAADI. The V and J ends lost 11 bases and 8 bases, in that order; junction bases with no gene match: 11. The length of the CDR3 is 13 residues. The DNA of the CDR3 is TGCGCCGGGGGGAGCGGGAGAGGGGATGAGCAGTTCTTC. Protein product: CAGGSGRGDEQFF.

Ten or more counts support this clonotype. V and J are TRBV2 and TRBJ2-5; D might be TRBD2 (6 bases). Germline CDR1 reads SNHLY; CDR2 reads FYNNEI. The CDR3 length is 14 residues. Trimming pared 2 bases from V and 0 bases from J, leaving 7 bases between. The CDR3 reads CASSEWGDQETQYF. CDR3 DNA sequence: TGTGCCAGCAGTGAATGGGGGGACCAAGAGACCCAGTACTTC.

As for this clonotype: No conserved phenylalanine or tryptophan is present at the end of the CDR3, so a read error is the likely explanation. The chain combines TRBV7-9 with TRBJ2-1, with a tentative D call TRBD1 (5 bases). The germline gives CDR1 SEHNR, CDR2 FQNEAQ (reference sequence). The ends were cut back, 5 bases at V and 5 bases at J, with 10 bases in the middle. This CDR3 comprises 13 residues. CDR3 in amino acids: CASSAGNNNEQFL. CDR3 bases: TGTGCCAGCAGCGCAGGGAATAACAATGAGCAGTTCCTC.

As DNA, the CDR3 is TGTGCCAGCAGTCTGCGGGGGCCAGTATACAATGAGCAGTTCTTC. It codes for CASSLRGPVYNEQFF. The V call is TRBV7-2, the J call TRBJ2-1, with D possibly TRBD2 on 7 matching bases. V was clipped by 6 bases and J by 4 bases, with 16 bases between them. The germline CDR1 and CDR2 sequences are SGHTA and FQGNSA. The CDR3 totals 15 residues.

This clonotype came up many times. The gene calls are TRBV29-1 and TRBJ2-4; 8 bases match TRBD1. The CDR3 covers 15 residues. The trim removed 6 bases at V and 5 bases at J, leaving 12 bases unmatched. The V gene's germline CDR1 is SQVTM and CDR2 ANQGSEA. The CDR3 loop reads CSVVAGTGSQNIQYF. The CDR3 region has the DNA TGCAGCGTAGTTGCCGGGACAGGATCCCAAAACATTCAGTACTTC. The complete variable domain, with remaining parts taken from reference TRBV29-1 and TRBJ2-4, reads SAVISQKPSRDICQRGTSLTIQCQVDSQVTMMFWYRQQPGQSLTLIATANQGSEATYESGFVIDKFPISRPNLTFSTLTVSNMSPEDSSIYLCSVVAGTGSQNIQYFGAGTRLSVL.

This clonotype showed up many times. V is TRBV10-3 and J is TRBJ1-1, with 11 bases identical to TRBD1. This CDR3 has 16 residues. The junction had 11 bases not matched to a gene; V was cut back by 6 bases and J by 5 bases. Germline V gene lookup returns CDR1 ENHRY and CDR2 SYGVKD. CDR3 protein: CAIRAGQGAGRTEAFF. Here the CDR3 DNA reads TGTGCCATCAGAGCCGGACAGGGGGCAGGGAGAACTGAAGCTTTCTTT.

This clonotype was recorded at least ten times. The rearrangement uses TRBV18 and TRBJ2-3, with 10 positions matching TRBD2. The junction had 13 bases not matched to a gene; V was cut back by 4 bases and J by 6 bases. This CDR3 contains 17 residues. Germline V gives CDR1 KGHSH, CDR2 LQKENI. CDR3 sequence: CASSQSNLAGVVDTQYF. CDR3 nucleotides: TGTGCCAGCTCACAGTCGAATCTAGCGGGAGTAGTCGATACGCAGTATTTT.

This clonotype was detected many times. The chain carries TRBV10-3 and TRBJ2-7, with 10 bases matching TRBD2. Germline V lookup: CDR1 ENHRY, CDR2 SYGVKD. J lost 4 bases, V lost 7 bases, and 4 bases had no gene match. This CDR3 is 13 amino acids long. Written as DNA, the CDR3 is TGTGCCATCAAACCTAGCGGGGGTTACGAGCAGTACTTC. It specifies CAIKPSGGYEQYF.

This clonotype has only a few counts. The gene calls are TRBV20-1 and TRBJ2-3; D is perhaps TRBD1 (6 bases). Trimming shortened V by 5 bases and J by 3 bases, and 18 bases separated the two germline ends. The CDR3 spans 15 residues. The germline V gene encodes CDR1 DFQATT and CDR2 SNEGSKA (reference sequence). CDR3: CSARLAQGRTDTQYF. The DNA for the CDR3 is TGCAGTGCTCGATTAGCACAGGGAAGAACAGATACGCAGTATTTT.

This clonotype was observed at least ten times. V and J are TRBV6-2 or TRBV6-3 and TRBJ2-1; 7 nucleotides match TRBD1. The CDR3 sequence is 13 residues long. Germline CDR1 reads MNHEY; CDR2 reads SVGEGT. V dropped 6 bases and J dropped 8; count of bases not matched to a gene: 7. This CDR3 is CASRTTGSDEQFF. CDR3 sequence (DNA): TGTGCCAGCAGGACGACAGGGAGCGATGAGCAGTTCTTC.